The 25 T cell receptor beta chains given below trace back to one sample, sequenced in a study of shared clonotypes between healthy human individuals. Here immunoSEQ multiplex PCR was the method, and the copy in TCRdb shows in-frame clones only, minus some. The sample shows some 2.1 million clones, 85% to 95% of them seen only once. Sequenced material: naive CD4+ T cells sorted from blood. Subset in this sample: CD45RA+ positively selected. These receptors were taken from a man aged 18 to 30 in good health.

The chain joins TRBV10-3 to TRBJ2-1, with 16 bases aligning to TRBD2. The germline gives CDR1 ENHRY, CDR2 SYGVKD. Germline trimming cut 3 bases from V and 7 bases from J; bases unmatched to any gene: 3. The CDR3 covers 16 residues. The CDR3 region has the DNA TGTGCCATCAGTGACCCGGGACTAGCGGGGGGGAATGAGCAGTTCTTC. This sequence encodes CAISDPGLAGGNEQFF.

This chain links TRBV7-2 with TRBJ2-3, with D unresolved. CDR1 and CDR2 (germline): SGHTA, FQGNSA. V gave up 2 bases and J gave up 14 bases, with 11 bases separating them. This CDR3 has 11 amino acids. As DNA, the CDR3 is TGTGCCAGCAGCTTAAGTGGTAATTGGTATTTT. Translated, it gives CASSLSGNWYF. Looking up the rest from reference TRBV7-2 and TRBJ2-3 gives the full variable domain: GAGVSQSPSNKVTEKGKDVELRCDPISGHTALYWYRQSLGQGLEFLIYFQGNSAPDKSGLPSDRFSAERTGGSVSTLTIQRTQQEDSAVYLCASSLSGNWYFGPGTRLTVL.

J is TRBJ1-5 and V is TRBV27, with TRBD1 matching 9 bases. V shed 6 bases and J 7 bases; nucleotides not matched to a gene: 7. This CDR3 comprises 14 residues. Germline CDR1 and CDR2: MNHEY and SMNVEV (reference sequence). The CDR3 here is CASSQDRGGQPQHF. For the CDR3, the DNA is TGTGCCAGCAGCCAGGACAGGGGAGGGCAGCCCCAGCATTTT.

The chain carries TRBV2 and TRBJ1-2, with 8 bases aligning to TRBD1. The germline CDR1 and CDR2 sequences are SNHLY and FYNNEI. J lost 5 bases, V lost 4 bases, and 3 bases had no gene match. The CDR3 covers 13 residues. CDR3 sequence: CASSVGQAYGYTF. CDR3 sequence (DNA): TGTGCCAGCAGTGTGGGACAGGCTTATGGCTACACCTTC.

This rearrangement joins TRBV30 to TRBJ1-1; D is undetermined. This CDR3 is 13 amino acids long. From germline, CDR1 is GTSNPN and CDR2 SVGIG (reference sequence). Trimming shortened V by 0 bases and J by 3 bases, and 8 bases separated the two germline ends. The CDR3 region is CAWSVQLYTEAFF. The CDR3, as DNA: TGTGCCTGGAGTGTACAGCTCTACACTGAAGCTTTCTTT.

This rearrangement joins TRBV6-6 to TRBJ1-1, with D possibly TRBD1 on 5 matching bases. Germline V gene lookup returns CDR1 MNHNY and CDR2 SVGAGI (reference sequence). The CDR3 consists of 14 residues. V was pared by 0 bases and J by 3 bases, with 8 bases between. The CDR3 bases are TGTGCCAGCAGTTACTCTCGGGGCGACACTGAAGCTTTCTTT. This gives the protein CASSYSRGDTEAFF.

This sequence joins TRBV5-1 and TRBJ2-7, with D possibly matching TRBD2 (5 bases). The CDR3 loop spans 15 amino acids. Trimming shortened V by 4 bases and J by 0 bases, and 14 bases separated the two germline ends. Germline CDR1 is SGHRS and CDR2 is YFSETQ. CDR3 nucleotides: TGCGCCAGCAGCCCGGAGGAGGCCAGCTCCTACGAGCAGTACTTC. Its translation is CASSPEEASSYEQYF.

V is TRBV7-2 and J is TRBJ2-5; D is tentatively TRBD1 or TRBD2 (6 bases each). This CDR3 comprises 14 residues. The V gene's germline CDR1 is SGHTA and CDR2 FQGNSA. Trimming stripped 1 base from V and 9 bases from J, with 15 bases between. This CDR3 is CASSLVGGPEAQYF. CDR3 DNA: TGTGCCAGCAGCTTAGTGGGGGGCCCCGAGGCCCAGTACTTC.

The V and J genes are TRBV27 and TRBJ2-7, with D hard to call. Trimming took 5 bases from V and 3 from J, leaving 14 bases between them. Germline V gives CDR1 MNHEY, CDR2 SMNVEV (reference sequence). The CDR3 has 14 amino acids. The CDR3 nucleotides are TGTGCCAGCAGTCCTCTGGGGAACCGCTACGAGCAGTACTTC. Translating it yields CASSPLGNRYEQYF.

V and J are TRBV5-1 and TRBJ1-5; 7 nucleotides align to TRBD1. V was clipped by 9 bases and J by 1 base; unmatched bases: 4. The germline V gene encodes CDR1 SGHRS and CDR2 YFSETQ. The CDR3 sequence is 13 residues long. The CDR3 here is CATIRGSNQPQHF. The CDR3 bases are TGCGCCACAATCAGGGGGAGCAATCAGCCCCAGCATTTT.

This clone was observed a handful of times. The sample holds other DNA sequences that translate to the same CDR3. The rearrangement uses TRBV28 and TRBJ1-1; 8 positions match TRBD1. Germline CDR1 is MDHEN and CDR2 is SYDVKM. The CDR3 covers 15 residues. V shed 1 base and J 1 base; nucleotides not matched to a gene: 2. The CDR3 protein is CASSLSGQGNTEAFF. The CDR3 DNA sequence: TGTGCCAGCAGTTTATCCGGACAGGGGAACACTGAAGCTTTCTTT.

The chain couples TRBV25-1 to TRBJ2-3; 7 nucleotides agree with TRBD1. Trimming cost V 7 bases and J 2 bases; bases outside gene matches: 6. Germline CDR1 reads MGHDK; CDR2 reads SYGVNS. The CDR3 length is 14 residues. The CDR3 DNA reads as TGTGCCAGCAACCGACAGGGTGACACAGATACGCAGTATTTT. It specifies CASNRQGDTDTQYF.

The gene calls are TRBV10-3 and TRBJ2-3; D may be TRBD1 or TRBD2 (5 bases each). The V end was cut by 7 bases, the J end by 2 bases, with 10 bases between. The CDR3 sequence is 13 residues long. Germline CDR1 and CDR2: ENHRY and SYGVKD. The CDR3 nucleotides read TGTGCCATCACGGGGACCCCCACAGATACGCAGTATTTT. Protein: CAITGTPTDTQYF.

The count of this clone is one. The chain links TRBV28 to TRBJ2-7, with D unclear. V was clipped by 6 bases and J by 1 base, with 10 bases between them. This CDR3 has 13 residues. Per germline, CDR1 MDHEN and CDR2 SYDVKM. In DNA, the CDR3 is TGTGCCAGCAGACAGACCAATTCCTACGAGCAGTACTTC. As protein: CASRQTNSYEQYF.

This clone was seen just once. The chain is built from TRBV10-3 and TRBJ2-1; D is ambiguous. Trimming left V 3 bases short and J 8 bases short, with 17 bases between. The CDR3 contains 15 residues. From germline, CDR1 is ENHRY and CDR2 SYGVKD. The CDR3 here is CAISDPKVAMDEQFF. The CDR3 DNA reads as TGTGCCATCAGTGACCCAAAGGTGGCTATGGATGAGCAGTTCTTC.

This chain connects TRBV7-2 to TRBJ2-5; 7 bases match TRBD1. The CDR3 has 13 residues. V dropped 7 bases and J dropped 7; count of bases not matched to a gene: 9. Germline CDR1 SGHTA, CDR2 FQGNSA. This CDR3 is CASNRQGSGTQYF. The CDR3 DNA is TGTGCCAGCAACCGACAGGGATCAGGGACCCAGTACTTC. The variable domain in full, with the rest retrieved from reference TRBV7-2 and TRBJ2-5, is GAGVSQSPSNKVTEKGKDVELRCDPISGHTALYWYRQSLGQGLEFLIYFQGNSAPDKSGLPSDRFSAERTGGSVSTLTIQRTQQEDSAVYLCASNRQGSGTQYFGPGTRLLVL.

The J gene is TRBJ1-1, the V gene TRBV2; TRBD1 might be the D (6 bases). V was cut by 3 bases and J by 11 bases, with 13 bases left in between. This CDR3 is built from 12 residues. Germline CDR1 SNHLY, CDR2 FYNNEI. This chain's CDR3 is CASSEIGGSAFF. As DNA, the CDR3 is TGTGCCAGCAGTGAGATAGGGGGTTCGGCTTTCTTT. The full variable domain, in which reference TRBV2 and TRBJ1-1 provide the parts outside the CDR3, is EPEVTQTPSHQVTQMGQEVILRCVPISNHLYFYWYRQILGQKVEFLVSFYNNEISEKSEIFDDQFSVERPDGSNFTLKIRSTKLEDSAMYFCASSEIGGSAFFGQGTRLTVV.

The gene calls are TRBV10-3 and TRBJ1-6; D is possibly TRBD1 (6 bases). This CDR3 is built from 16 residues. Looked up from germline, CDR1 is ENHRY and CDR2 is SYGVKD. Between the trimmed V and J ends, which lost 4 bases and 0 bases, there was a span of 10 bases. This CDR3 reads CAISGTGFSYNSPLHF. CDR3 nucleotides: TGTGCCATCAGTGGAACAGGGTTCTCCTATAATTCACCCCTCCACTTT.

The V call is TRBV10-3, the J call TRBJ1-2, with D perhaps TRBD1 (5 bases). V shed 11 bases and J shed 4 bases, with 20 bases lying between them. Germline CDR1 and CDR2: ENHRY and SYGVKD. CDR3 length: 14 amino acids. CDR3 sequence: CAARPGELSYGYTF. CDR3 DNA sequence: TGTGCCGCCCGCCCGGGGGAATTATCCTATGGCTACACCTTC.

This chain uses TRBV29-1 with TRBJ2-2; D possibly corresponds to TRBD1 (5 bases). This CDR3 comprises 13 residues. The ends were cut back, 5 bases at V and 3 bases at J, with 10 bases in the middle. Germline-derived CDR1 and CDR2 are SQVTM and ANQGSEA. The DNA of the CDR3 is TGCAGCGTTTTGCGACAGTACACCGGGGAGCTGTTTTTT. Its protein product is CSVLRQYTGELFF.

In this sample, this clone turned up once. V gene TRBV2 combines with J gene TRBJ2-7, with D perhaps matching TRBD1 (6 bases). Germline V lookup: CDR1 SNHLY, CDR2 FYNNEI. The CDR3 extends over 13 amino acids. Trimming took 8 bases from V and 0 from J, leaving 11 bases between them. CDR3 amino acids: CASGTSISYEQYF. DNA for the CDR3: TGTGCCAGCGGGACATCCATCTCCTACGAGCAGTACTTC.

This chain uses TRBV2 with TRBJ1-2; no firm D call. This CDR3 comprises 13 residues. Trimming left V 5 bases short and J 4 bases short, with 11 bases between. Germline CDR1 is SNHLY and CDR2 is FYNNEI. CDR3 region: CASSSTAIYGYTF. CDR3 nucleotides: TGTGCCAGCAGTTCTACAGCGATCTATGGCTACACCTTC.

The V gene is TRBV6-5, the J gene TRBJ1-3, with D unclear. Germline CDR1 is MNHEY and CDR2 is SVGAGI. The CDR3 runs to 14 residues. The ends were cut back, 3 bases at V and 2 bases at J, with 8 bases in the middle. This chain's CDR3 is CASSYARAGNTIYF. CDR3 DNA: TGTGCCAGCAGTTATGCTAGAGCTGGAAACACCATATATTTT.

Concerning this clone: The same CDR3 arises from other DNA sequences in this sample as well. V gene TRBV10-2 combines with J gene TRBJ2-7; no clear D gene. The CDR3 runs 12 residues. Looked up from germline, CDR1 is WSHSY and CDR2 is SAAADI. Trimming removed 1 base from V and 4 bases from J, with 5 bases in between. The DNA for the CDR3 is TGCGCCAGCAGTGAGTATTCTTACGAGCAGTACTTC. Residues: CASSEYSYEQYF.

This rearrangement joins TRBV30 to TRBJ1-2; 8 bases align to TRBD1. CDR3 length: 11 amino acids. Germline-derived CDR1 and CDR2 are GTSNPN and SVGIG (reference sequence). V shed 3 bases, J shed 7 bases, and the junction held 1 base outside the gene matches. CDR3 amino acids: CAWRDRGGYTF. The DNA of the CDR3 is TGTGCCTGGAGAGACAGGGGTGGCTACACCTTC.